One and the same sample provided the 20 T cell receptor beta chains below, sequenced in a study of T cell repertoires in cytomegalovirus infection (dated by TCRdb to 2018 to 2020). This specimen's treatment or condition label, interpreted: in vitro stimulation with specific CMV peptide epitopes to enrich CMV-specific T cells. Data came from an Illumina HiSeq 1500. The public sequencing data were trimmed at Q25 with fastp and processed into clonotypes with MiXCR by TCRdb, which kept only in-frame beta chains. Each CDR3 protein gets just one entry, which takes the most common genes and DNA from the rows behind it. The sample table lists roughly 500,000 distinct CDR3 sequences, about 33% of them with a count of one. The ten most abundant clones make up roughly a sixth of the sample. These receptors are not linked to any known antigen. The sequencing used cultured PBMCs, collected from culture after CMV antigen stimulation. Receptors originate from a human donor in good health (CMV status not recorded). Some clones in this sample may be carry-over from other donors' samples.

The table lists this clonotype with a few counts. CDR3 loop: CATSDALGSQETQYF. CDR3 DNA sequence: TGTGCCACCAGTGATGCACTAGGCTCCCAAGAGACCCAGTACTTC. The chain carries TRBV24-1 and TRBJ2-5, with D possibly being TRBD2 (5 bases). Germline lookup yields CDR1 KGHDR and CDR2 SFDVKD. The V and J ends lost 3 bases and 1 base respectively, with 11 bases between them. This CDR3 region has 15 residues.

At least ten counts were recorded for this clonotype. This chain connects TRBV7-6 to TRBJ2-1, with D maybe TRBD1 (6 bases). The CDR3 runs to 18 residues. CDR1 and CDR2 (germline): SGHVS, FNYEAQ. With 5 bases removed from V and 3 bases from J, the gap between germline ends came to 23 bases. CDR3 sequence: CASSATGHRDPRYNEQFF. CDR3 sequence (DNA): TGTGCCAGCAGCGCCACGGGACACCGTGATCCCCGCTACAATGAGCAGTTCTTC.

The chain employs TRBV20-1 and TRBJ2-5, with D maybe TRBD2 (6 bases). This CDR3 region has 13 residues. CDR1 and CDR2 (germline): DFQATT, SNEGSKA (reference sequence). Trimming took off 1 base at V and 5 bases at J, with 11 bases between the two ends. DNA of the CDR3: TGCAGTGCTAGAGTGGAGGGGCGGGAGACCCAGTACTTC. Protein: CSARVEGRETQYF.

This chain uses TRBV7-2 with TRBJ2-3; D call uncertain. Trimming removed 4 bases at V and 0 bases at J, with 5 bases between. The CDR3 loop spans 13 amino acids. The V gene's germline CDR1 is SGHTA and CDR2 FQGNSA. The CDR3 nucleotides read TGTGCCAGCAGCTACTCTAGCACAGATACGCAGTATTTT. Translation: CASSYSSTDTQYF.

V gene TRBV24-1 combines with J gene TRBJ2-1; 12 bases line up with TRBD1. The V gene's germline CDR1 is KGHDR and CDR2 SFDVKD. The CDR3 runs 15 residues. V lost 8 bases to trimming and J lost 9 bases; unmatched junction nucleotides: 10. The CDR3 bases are TGTGCCACCACGCCGGGACAGGGGGCTGGAGGTGAGCAGTTCTTC. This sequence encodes CATTPGQGAGGEQFF.

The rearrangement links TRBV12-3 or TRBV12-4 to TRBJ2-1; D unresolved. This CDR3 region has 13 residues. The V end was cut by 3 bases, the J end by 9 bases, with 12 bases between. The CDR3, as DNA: TGTGCCAGCAGTTTTGAAGGGTTTGGTGAGCAGTTCTTC. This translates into CASSFEGFGEQFF.

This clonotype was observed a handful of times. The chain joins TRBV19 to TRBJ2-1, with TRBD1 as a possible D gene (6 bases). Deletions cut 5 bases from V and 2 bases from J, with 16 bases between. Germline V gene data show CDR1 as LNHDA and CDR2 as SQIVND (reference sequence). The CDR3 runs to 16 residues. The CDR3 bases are TGTGCCAGTAGTGCAAATCTCGGGACACCCTACAATGAGCAGTTCTTC. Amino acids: CASSANLGTPYNEQFF.

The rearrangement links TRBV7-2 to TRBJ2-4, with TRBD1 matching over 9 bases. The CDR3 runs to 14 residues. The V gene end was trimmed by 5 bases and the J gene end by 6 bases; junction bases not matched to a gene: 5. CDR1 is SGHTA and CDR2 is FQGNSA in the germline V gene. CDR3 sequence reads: CASSPGQGRNIQYF. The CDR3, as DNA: TGTGCCAGCAGCCCGGGACAGGGTAGAAACATTCAGTACTTC.

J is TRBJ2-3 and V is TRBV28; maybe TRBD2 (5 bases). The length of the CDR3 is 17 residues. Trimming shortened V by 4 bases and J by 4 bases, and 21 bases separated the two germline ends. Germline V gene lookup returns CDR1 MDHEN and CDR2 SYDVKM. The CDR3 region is CASSSRLGEKRPDTQYF. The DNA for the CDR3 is TGTGCCAGCAGTTCCCGTCTGGGAGAAAAACGGCCAGATACGCAGTATTTT.

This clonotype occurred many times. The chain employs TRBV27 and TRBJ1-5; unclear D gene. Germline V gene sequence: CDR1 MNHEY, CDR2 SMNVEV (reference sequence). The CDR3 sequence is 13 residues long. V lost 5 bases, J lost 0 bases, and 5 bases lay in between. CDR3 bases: TGTGCCAGCAGTCATGATAGCAATCAGCCCCAGCATTTT. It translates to CASSHDSNQPQHF.

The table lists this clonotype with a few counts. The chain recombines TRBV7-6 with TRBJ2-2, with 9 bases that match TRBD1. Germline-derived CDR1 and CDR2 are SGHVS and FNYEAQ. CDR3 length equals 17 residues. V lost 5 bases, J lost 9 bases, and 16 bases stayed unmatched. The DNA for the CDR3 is TGTGCCAGCAGCCTAGGGACAGGGACCCGGTACCAGCGGGAGCTGTTTTTT. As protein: CASSLGTGTRYQRELFF.

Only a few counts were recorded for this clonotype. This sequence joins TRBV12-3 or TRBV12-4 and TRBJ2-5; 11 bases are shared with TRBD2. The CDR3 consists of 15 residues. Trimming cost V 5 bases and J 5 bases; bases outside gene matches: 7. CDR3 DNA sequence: TGTGCCAGCAGTAGGATAGCGGGAGGGCCTGAGACCCAGTACTTC. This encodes CASSRIAGGPETQYF.

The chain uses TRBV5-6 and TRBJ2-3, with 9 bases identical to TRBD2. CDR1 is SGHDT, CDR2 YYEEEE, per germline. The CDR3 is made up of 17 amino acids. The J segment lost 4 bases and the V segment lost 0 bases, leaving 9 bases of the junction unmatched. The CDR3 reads CASSLVSAGGYSDTQYF. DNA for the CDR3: TGTGCCAGCAGCTTGGTTTCAGCGGGAGGTTATTCAGATACGCAGTATTTT.

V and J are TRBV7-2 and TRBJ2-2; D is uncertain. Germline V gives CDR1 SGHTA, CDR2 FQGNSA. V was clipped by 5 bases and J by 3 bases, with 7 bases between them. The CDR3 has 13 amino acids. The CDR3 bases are TGTGCCAGCAGCCCTGTTGACACCGGGGAGCTGTTTTTT. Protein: CASSPVDTGELFF.

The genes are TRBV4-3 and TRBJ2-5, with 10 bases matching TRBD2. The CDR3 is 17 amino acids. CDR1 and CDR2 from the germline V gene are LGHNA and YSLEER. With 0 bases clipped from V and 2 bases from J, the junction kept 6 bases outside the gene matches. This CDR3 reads CASSQELAGLIQETQYF. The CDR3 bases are TGCGCCAGCAGCCAAGAACTAGCGGGGTTAATACAAGAGACCCAGTACTTC.

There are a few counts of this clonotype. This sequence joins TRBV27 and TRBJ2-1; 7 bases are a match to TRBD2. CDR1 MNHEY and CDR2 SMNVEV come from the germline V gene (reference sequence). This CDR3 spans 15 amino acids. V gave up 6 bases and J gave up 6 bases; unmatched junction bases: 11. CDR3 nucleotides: TGTGCCAGCAGCGTAGCGGGCCCAGGTGCCAATGAGCAGTTCTTC. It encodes CASSVAGPGANEQFF.

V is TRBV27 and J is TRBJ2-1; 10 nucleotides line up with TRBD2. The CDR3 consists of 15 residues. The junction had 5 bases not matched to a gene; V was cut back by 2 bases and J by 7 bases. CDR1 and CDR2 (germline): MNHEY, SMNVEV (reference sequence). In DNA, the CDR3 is TGTGCCAGCAGTTTAATCGCTAGCGGGAGAAATGAGCAGTTCTTC. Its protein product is CASSLIASGRNEQFF.

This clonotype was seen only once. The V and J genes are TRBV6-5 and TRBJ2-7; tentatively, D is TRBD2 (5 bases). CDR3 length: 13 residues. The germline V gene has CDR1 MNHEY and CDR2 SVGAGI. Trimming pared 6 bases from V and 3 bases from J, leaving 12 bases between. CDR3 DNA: TGTGCCAGCAGCCCCGAGGGCCGCTACGAGCAGTACTTC. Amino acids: CASSPEGRYEQYF.

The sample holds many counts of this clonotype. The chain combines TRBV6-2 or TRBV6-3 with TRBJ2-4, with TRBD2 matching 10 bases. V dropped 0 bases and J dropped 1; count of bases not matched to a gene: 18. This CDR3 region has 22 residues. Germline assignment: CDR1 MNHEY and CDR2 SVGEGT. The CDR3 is CASSYSLLEREGVMPAKNIQYF. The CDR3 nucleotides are TGTGCCAGCAGTTACTCCCTACTCGAGCGGGAGGGTGTGATGCCTGCCAAAAACATTCAGTACTTC.

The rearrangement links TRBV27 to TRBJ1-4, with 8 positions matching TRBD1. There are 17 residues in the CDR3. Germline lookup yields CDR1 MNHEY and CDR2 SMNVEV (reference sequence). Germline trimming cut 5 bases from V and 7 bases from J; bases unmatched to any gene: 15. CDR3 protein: CASSPGQGRIKSEKLFF. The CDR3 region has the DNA TGTGCCAGCAGTCCCGGACAGGGACGGATAAAAAGTGAAAAACTGTTTTTT.